This is a list of T cell receptor beta chains from one sample in a study of blood T cell repertoires in COVID-19. The assay was immunoSEQ multiplex PCR, and TCRdb's table has in-frame clones only and misses some. The sample carries around 170,000 clones, about 81% recorded once. The source material was peripheral blood. The receptors derive from a man aged 25-45 years with active or convalescent COVID-19. CDR3s include the opening cysteine and the closing phenylalanine or tryptophan. A D gene is named only where the DNA matches it firmly. Expanded clones are given a class, and other clones once, few, many or no size at all.

DNA,CDR3,size,J,length,D,V
TGTGCCAGCAGTAGAGGCTCTGGGGCCAACGTCCTGACTTTC,CASSRGSGANVLTF,.,TRBJ2-6,14,.,TRBV28
TGCGCCAGCAGCTTGGGTCCCGCTAGAAGCCTGAGCACAGATACGCAGTATTTT,CASSLGPARSLSTDTQYF,few,TRBJ2-3,18,.,TRBV5-1
TGTGCCAGCAGTTTGAGGGGGCAGGAGGGCTATGGCTACACCTTC,CASSLRGQEGYGYTF,.,TRBJ1-2,15,TRBD1,TRBV27
TGTGCCAGCAGCTGGGGGACAGGGCGAGAGACCCAGTACTTC,CASSWGTGRETQYF,few,TRBJ2-5,14,TRBD1,TRBV7-9
TGTGCCAGCAGCTTAACCCGGACTAGCGGGAGGTACTGGTCCTACAATGAGCAGTTCTTC,CASSLTRTSGRYWSYNEQFF,.,TRBJ2-1,20,TRBD2,TRBV11-3
TGTGCCAGCAGCCTTAGACAGGGGGACACTGAAGCTTTCTTT,CASSLRQGDTEAFF,.,TRBJ1-1,14,TRBD1,TRBV3-1/TRBV3-2
TGCGCCAGCAGCCCTACCCCGGGAGCTAATGAAAAACTGTTTTTT,CASSPTPGANEKLFF,.,TRBJ1-4,15,.,TRBV4-1
TGTGCCAGCAGCTTAATGGCGGGAGGGGAGACCCAGTACTTC,CASSLMAGGETQYF,.,TRBJ2-5,14,TRBD2,TRBV7-3
TGTGCCTGCCTCGGGACAGGATCTGGAAACACCATATATTTT,CACLGTGSGNTIYF,.,TRBJ1-3,14,TRBD1,TRBV28
TGTGCCAGCAGCTTACAGGGGACAGGGTATTCACCCCTCCACTTT,CASSLQGTGYSPLHF,once,TRBJ1-6,15,TRBD1,TRBV13
TGTGCCAGCAGTTACTCGAGGCCTCGGGAGGGCTATGGCTACACCTTC,CASSYSRPREGYGYTF,.,TRBJ1-2,16,.,TRBV6-5
TGTGCCAGCAGTGAAGCCTTGTCAGGGGGCGGCAATCAGCCCCAGCATTTT,CASSEALSGGGNQPQHF,.,TRBJ1-5,17,TRBD1,TRBV6-1
TGTGCCAGCAGCCTGACTAGCGGGAGTAGCTATGAGCAGTTCTTC,CASSLTSGSSYEQFF,.,TRBJ2-1,15,TRBD2,TRBV6-5
TGTGCCAGCAGTCCTAGCGGGAGAGCGGACAATGAGCAGTTCTTC,CASSPSGRADNEQFF,.,TRBJ2-1,15,TRBD2,TRBV7-8
TGTGCCAGCAGTTTAGGACAGACTGAAGCTTTCTTT,CASSLGQTEAFF,.,TRBJ1-1,12,.,TRBV12-3/TRBV12-4
TGTGCCAGCAGCTTAAGTAGCGGGGGCAGCTCCTACGAGCAGTACTTC,CASSLSSGGSSYEQYF,.,TRBJ2-7,16,TRBD2,TRBV11-2
TGTGCCAGCAGCTTGCGGGGGACTAAGAACACCGGGGAGCTGTTTTTT,CASSLRGTKNTGELFF,.,TRBJ2-2,16,TRBD2,TRBV5-5
TGTGCCAGCAGCCAAGGAGGGGGCCTGGAAGCTTTCTTT,CASSQGGGLEAFF,.,TRBJ1-1,13,TRBD1,TRBV7-9
TGTGCCAGCAGCTCTAGCCTGGGTAGCAATGAGCAGTTCTTC,CASSSSLGSNEQFF,.,TRBJ2-1,14,.,TRBV7-9
TGCGCCAGCAGTGAGTCACAGGGAATCTCTGAAGCTTTCTTT,CASSESQGISEAFF,few,TRBJ1-1,14,.,TRBV10-1
TGTGCCAGCAGACGCGGACTAGCGGGAACCGAGACCCAGTACTTC,CASRRGLAGTETQYF,.,TRBJ2-5,15,TRBD2,TRBV28
TGTGCCAGCAGCCAAGATGACGCGGGACCCATAGGAGATACGCAGTATTTT,CASSQDDAGPIGDTQYF,.,TRBJ2-3,17,.,TRBV3-1/TRBV3-2
TGTGCCACCCGTCTCCTTTCGACAGGGTGCAATCAGCCCCAGCATTTT,CATRLLSTGCNQPQHF,few,TRBJ1-5,16,TRBD1,TRBV24-1
TGTGCCAGCAGCTTAGTGTGGACTAGCGGGAGGGCCGGGGAGCTGTTTTTT,CASSLVWTSGRAGELFF,.,TRBJ2-2,17,TRBD2,TRBV11-3
TGTGCCAGCAGTACCCCTGCGACAGGGGATGAAAAACTGTTTTTT,CASSTPATGDEKLFF,.,TRBJ1-4,15,TRBD1,TRBV6-5
TGCGCCAGCAGCTTGGACCCGGTGATCTTCTATGGCTACACCTTC,CASSLDPVIFYGYTF,.,TRBJ1-2,15,.,TRBV5-1
TGTGCCACCAGTGATCAACGTACAGGTCGCTATGGCTACACCTTC,CATSDQRTGRYGYTF,.,TRBJ1-2,15,.,TRBV24-1
TGTGCCAGTAGTCCCTTAGCGGGAAATTCCTACGAGCAGTACTTC,CASSPLAGNSYEQYF,.,TRBJ2-7,15,TRBD2,TRBV19
TGTGCCACCAGTGATGGGGTGCGGGGGGGTTACAATGAGCAGTTCTTC,CATSDGVRGGYNEQFF,.,TRBJ2-1,16,TRBD2,TRBV24-1